The 21 T cell receptor beta chains reported below all come from one sample, sequenced in a study of cytomegalovirus exposure and HLA in healthy donors listed by TCRdb under 2017. To prepare the library, the immunoSEQ multiplex PCR assay was applied. In its TCRdb copy, this immuneACCESS table keeps in-frame sequences only and misses some clones. Where compared with another copy, unresolved V genes explain less than half of these, and the others have no known cause. This sample is represented by about 240,000 clones; around 87% of them were singletons. Clones ranked in the top ten supply around 1.3% of the sample. Source material: PBMCs. All receptors derive from a woman in her twenties or thirties in good health and CMV-seropositive.

The V call is TRBV5-1, the J call TRBJ2-5, with 8 bases that match TRBD2. Trimming took 2 bases from V and 4 from J; bases not matched to a gene: 4. There are 14 residues in the CDR3. Germline-derived CDR1 and CDR2 are SGHRS and YFSETQ. The CDR3 nucleotides read TGCGCCAGCAGCTTACCTCTAGCGGGAGAGACCCAGTACTTC. Its protein is CASSLPLAGETQYF.

Here the CDR3 reads CASNDPRTGNYQETQYF. The CDR3 DNA is TGTGCCAGCAACGACCCCCGGACAGGGAATTACCAAGAGACCCAGTACTTC. The V and J genes are TRBV2 and TRBJ2-5; 8 bases map to TRBD1. The J segment lost 0 bases and the V segment lost 7 bases, leaving 13 bases of the junction unmatched. The germline CDR1 and CDR2 sequences are SNHLY and FYNNEI. This CDR3 contains 17 residues.

The chain has TRBV28 and TRBJ2-1, with TRBD2 identical over 9 bases. V lost 2 bases to trimming and J lost 7 bases; unmatched junction nucleotides: 9. Germline CDR1 reads MDHEN; CDR2 reads SYDVKM. CDR3 length equals 16 residues. The chain's CDR3 is CASSLQGGRASNEQFF. Here the CDR3 DNA reads TGTGCCAGCAGTTTACAGGGCGGGAGGGCTTCGAATGAGCAGTTCTTC.

V is TRBV5-3 and J is TRBJ1-2; 9 bases match TRBD1. TRBV5-3 is treated as an ORF (open reading frame) with a function not yet certain. The V and J ends lost 0 bases and 4 bases, in that order; junction bases with no gene match: 10. The CDR3 loop spans 17 amino acids. DNA for the CDR3: TGTGCCAGAAGCTTGGTGACAGGGGGGTTCAGAGGCTATGGCTACACCTTC. It codes for CARSLVTGGFRGYGYTF.

This clone was seen just once. The V gene is TRBV28, the J gene TRBJ2-7, with D perhaps TRBD1 (6 bases). V gave up 5 bases and J gave up 2 bases, with 13 bases separating them. The CDR3 contains 14 residues. CDR1 and CDR2 (germline): MDHEN, SYDVKM. The CDR3: CASSIVDRAYEQYF. For the CDR3, the DNA is TGTGCCAGCAGTATTGTGGACAGAGCCTACGAGCAGTACTTC.

The chain is built from TRBV11-2 and TRBJ2-1; D is undetermined. V was shortened by 1 base and J by 3 bases, with 7 bases between the two germline ends. The CDR3 totals 14 residues. In germline, CDR1 is SGHAT, CDR2 FQNNGV. CDR3 region: CASSLGGGYNEQFF. The CDR3 coding sequence is TGTGCCAGCAGCTTAGGAGGCGGCTACAATGAGCAGTTCTTC.

The chain joins TRBV5-1 to TRBJ2-3, with a possible D match to TRBD2 (6 bases). Germline V gene sequence: CDR1 SGHRS, CDR2 YFSETQ. V was pared by 1 base and J by 4 bases, with 25 bases between. This CDR3 is built from 19 residues. In DNA form, the CDR3 reads TGCGCCAGCAGCTTGTACCCACCAATTCTAGCGAATGAAGCAGATACGCAGTATTTT. This codes for CASSLYPPILANEADTQYF.

This chain joins TRBV30 and TRBJ1-2; maybe TRBD1 (5 bases). Trimming pared 0 bases from V and 1 base from J, leaving 15 bases between. CDR3 length equals 16 residues. Germline loops: CDR1 GTSNPN, CDR2 SVGIG (reference sequence). The CDR3 DNA sequence: TGTGCCTGGAGTGTGGGAGGCGGGGGTGGTAACTATGGCTACACCTTC. This gives the protein CAWSVGGGGGNYGYTF.

This chain uses TRBV5-6 with TRBJ2-7; D may be TRBD2 (5 bases). Germline assignment: CDR1 SGHDT and CDR2 YYEEEE. CDR3 size: 15 residues. The V gene lost 5 bases and the J gene lost 3 bases, with 18 bases spanning the gap. The CDR3 here is CASSSLEGMRYEQYF. The CDR3, as DNA: TGTGCCAGCAGTTCATTAGAGGGTATGCGCTACGAGCAGTACTTC.

The rearrangement links TRBV7-2 to TRBJ1-2, with TRBD1 as a possible D gene (6 bases). The CDR3 has 15 amino acids. Germline V CDR1 and CDR2: SGHTA, FQGNSA. With 5 bases removed from V and 4 bases from J, the gap between germline ends came to 17 bases. The CDR3 sequence: CASSENSQGPYGYTF. The CDR3 DNA follows: TGTGCCAGCAGCGAAAATAGCCAGGGGCCCTATGGCTACACCTTC.

The V and J genes are TRBV11-1 and TRBJ2-1, with 10 bases identical to TRBD1. The germline CDR1 and CDR2 sequences are SGHAT and FQDESV (reference sequence). The CDR3 spans 15 residues. Losses at the gene ends were 5 bases for V and 8 bases for J; bases not matched to a gene: 9. The CDR3 region has the DNA TGTGCCAGCAGCCTCCGGGACAGGGGTATCGATGAGCAGTTCTTC. Its translation: CASSLRDRGIDEQFF.

This chain connects TRBV30 to TRBJ1-5; TRBD1 matches at 7 bases. Unmatched junction bases numbered 6, after V lost 3 bases and J lost 7 bases. CDR1 is GTSNPN and CDR2 is SVGIG in the germline V gene (reference sequence). This CDR3 has 13 residues. The CDR3 sequence: CAWSDQGGQPQHF. The DNA of the CDR3 is TGTGCCTGGAGCGATCAGGGGGGCCAGCCCCAGCATTTT.

This chain connects TRBV14 to TRBJ2-7; 7 bases fit TRBD1. V shed 4 bases, J shed 0 bases, and the junction held 9 bases outside the gene matches. The CDR3 spans 16 residues. The germline CDR1 and CDR2 sequences are SGHDN and FVKESK. This CDR3 is CASSPQGWASSYEQYF. The CDR3 nucleotides are TGTGCCAGCAGCCCACAGGGGTGGGCCAGCTCCTACGAGCAGTACTTC.

The chain employs TRBV19 and TRBJ2-5, with TRBD1 matching over 9 bases. The V and J ends lost 6 bases and 2 bases, in that order; junction bases with no gene match: 10. In germline, CDR1 is LNHDA, CDR2 SQIVND (reference sequence). CDR3 size: 16 residues. CDR3 sequence: CASRDTSGQGQETQYF. The CDR3 DNA follows: TGTGCCAGTAGAGACACCTCGGGACAGGGTCAAGAGACCCAGTACTTC.

This clone was counted a few times. J is TRBJ2-1 and V is TRBV5-4, with a possible D match to TRBD1 (6 bases). CDR3 length equals 15 residues. Germline loops: CDR1 SGHNT, CDR2 YYREEE (reference sequence). Trimming cost V 2 bases and J 10 bases, with 19 bases left between them. The CDR3: CASSFSRGRVGEQFF. CDR3 coding DNA: TGTGCCAGCAGCTTTTCCAGGGGAAGAGTCGGCGAGCAGTTCTTC.

The chain carries TRBV18 and TRBJ2-3; D is uncertain. The CDR3 sequence is 15 residues long. Trimming removed 1 base from V and 2 bases from J, with 10 bases in between. Per the germline V gene, CDR1 is KGHSH and CDR2 is LQKENI. The CDR3 DNA reads as TGTGCCAGCTCACCACGTTCGACTGTCACAGATACGCAGTATTTT. Translating gives CASSPRSTVTDTQYF. Looking up the rest from reference TRBV18 and TRBJ2-3 gives the full variable domain: NAGVMQNPRHLVRRRGQEARLRCSPMKGHSHVYWYRQLPEEGLKFMVYLQKENIIDESGMPKERFSAEFPKEGPSILRIQQVVRGDSAAYFCASSPRSTVTDTQYFGPGTRLTVL.

The CDR3 nucleotides read TGCGCCAGCAGTGAACCGGGCGGGTACACAGATACGCAGTATTTT. It yields the protein CASSEPGGYTDTQYF. The rearrangement links TRBV10-2 to TRBJ2-3; tentatively, D is TRBD2 (5 bases). Germline assignment: CDR1 WSHSY and CDR2 SAAADI. The CDR3 is made up of 15 amino acids. Deletions cut 3 bases from V and 2 bases from J, with 12 bases between.

The V call is TRBV5-6, the J call TRBJ2-7, with 8 nucleotides matching TRBD2. In germline, CDR1 is SGHDT, CDR2 YYEEEE. This CDR3 spans 14 amino acids. V shed 0 bases and J 2 bases; nucleotides not matched to a gene: 1. The CDR3 is CASSLERGTYEQYF. CDR3 DNA: TGTGCCAGCAGCTTGGAGCGGGGGACCTACGAGCAGTACTTC.

The chain recombines TRBV28 with TRBJ1-4; TRBD1 is a possible D gene (5 bases). CDR3 size: 16 residues. V was trimmed by 2 bases and J by 5 bases, leaving 15 bases between them. Germline V gives CDR1 MDHEN, CDR2 SYDVKM. The CDR3 DNA is TGTGCCAGCAGTTTAAGTCCGGGGGGACGGAATGAAAAACTGTTTTTT. This sequence encodes CASSLSPGGRNEKLFF.

The rearrangement joins TRBV9 to TRBJ2-2; 10 bases align to TRBD2. V shed 1 base and J 8 bases; nucleotides not matched to a gene: 8. The CDR3 consists of 16 residues. CDR1 and CDR2 from the germline V gene are SGDLS and YYNGEE. This CDR3 reads CASSVRSGRASGELFF. In DNA form, the CDR3 reads TGTGCCAGCAGCGTAAGGAGCGGGAGGGCCTCGGGGGAGCTGTTTTTT.

V is TRBV7-8 and J is TRBJ1-2, with D tentatively TRBD1 (6 bases). Germline CDR1 is SGHVS and CDR2 is FQNEAQ. V gave up 0 bases and J gave up 2 bases, with 19 bases separating them. The CDR3 totals 18 residues. The CDR3 loop reads CASSLAGFTGQGNYGYTF. The CDR3 nucleotides are TGTGCCAGCAGCTTAGCAGGATTTACAGGGCAGGGGAACTATGGCTACACCTTC.